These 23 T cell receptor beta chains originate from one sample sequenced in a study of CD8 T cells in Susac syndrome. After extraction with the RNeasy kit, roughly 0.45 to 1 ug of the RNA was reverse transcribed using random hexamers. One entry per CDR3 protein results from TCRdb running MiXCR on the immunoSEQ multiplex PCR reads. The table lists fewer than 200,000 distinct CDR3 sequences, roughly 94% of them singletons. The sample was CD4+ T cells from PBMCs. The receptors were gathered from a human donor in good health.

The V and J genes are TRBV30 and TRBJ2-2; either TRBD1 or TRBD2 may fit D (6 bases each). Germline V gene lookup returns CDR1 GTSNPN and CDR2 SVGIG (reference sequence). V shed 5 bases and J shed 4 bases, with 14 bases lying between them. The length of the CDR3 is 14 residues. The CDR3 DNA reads TGTGCCTGGGAGAGGGGGAGGAGCACCGGGGAGCTGTTTTTT. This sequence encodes CAWERGRSTGELFF.

CDR3 bases: TGCAGCCCCGTGACTAGCGTGGAGTACTTC. Protein product: CSPVTSVEYF. This sequence joins TRBV29-1 and TRBJ2-7, with TRBD2 identical over 8 bases. The CDR3 has 10 amino acids. Germline trimming cut 8 bases from V and 11 bases from J; bases unmatched to any gene: 8. In germline, CDR1 is SQVTM, CDR2 ANQGSEA.

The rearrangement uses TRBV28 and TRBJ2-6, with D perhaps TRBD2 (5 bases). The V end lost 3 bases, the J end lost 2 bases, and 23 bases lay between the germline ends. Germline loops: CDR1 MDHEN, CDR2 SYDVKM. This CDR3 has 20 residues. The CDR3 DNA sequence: TGTGCCAGCAGTTTCCCGGCTCGGGCCGGGATTCAAACTGGGGCCAACGTCCTGACTTTC. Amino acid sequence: CASSFPARAGIQTGANVLTF.

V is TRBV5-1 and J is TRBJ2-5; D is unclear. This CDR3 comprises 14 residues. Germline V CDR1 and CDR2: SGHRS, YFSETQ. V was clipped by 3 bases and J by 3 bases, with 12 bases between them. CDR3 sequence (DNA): TGCGCCAGCAGCTGGACGACCGACAAAGAGACCCAGTACTTC. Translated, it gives CASSWTTDKETQYF. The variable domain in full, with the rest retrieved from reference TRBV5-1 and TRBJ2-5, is KAGVTQTPRYLIKTRGQQVTLSCSPISGHRSVSWYQQTPGQGLQFLFEYFSETQRNKGNFPGRFSGRQFSNSRSEMNVSTLELGDSALYLCASSWTTDKETQYFGPGTRLLVL.

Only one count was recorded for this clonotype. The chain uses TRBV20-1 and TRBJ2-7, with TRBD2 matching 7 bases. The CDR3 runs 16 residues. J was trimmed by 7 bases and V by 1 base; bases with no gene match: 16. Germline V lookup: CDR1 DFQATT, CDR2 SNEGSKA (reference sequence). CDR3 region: CSARGGGSGISREQYF. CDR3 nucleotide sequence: TGCAGTGCTAGAGGGGGAGGAAGCGGGATATCCCGAGAGCAGTACTTC.

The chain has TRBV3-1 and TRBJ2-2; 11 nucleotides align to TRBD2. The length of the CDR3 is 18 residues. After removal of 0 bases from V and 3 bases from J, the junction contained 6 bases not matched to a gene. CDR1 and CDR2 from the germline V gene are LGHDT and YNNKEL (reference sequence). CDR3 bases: TGTGCCAGCAGCCAAGAAATGGGACTAGCGGCCTACACCGGGGAGCTGTTTTTT. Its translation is CASSQEMGLAAYTGELFF. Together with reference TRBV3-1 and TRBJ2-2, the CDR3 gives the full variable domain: DTAVSQTPKYLVTQMGNDKSIKCEQNLGHDTMYWYKQDSKKFLKIMFSYNNKELIINETVPNRFSPKSPDKAHLNLHINSLELGDSAVYFCASSQEMGLAAYTGELFFGEGSRLTVL.

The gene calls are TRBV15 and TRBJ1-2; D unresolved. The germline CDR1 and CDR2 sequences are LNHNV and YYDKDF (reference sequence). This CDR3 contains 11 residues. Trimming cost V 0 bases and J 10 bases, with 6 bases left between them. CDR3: CATSRDYFYTF. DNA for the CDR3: TGTGCCACCAGCAGAGATTATTTCTACACCTTC.

CDR3 protein: CASSVGAGYGANVLTF. CDR3 in DNA: TGTGCCAGCAGCGTAGGGGCGGGGTACGGGGCCAACGTCCTGACTTTC. The genes are TRBV9 and TRBJ2-6, with D possibly matching TRBD2 (6 bases). V was shortened by 0 bases and J by 4 bases, with 11 bases between the two germline ends. CDR3 length: 16 amino acids. CDR1 is SGDLS and CDR2 is YYNGEE in the germline V gene. Together with reference TRBV9 and TRBJ2-6, the CDR3 gives the full variable domain: DSGVTQTPKHLITATGQRVTLRCSPRSGDLSVYWYQQSLDQGLQFLIQYYNGEERAKGNILERFSAQQFPDLHSELNLSSLELGDSALYFCASSVGAGYGANVLTFGAGSRLTVL.

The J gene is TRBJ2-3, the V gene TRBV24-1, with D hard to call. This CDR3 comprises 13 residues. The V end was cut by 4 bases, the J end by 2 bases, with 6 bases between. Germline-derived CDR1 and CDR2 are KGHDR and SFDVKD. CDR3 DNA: TGTGCCACCAGTGAGCCCGTCACAGATACGCAGTATTTT. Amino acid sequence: CATSEPVTDTQYF.

CDR3 region: CASSPGGLAGTQYF. CDR3 sequence (DNA): TGTGCCAGCAGCCCAGGGGGCCTGGCCGGGACCCAGTACTTC. This sequence joins TRBV7-2 and TRBJ2-5; 8 bases line up with TRBD1. Germline assignment: CDR1 SGHTA and CDR2 FQGNSA. The ends lost 5 bases at V and 7 bases at J; junction bases unmatched: 9. The CDR3 has 14 residues.

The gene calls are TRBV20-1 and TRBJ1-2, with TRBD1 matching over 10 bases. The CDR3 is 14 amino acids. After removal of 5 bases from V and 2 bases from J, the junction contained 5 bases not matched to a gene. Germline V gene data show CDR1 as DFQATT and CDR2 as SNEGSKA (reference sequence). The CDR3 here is CSARRQGANYGYTF. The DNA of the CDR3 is TGCAGTGCTCGGAGACAGGGGGCGAACTATGGCTACACCTTC.

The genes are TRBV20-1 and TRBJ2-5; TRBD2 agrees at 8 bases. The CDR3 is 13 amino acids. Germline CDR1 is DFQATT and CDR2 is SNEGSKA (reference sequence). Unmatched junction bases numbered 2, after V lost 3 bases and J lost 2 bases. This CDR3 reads CSARGTRQETQYF. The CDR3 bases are TGCAGTGCTAGGGGGACTAGACAAGAGACCCAGTACTTC.

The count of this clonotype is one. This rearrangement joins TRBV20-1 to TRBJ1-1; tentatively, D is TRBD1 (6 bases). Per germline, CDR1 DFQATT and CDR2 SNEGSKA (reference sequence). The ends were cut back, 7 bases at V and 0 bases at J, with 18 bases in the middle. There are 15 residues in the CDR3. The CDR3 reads CSVPSGDWMNTEAFF. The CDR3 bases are TGCAGTGTACCCTCAGGGGACTGGATGAACACTGAAGCTTTCTTT.

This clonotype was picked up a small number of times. CDR3 bases: TGCAGTGCTAGGACAGGACAGGGGAACTATGGCTACACCTTC. Encoded protein: CSARTGQGNYGYTF. The chain uses TRBV20-1 and TRBJ1-2; 9 positions match TRBD1. J lost 2 bases, V lost 3 bases, and 4 bases had no gene match. The CDR3 covers 14 residues. The germline V gene encodes CDR1 DFQATT and CDR2 SNEGSKA (reference sequence).

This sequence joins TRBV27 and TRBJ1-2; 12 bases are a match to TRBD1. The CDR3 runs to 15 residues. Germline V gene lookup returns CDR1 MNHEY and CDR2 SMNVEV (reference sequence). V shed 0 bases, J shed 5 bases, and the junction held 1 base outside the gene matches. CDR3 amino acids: CASSLSGQGAYGYTF. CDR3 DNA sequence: TGTGCCAGCAGTTTATCGGGACAGGGGGCGTATGGCTACACCTTC.

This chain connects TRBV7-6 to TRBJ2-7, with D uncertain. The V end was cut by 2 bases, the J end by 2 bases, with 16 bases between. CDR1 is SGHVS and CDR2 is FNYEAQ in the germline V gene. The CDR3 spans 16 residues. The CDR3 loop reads CASSLLPTVKTYEQYF. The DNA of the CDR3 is TGTGCCAGCAGCTTACTCCCCACAGTCAAAACCTACGAGCAGTACTTC.

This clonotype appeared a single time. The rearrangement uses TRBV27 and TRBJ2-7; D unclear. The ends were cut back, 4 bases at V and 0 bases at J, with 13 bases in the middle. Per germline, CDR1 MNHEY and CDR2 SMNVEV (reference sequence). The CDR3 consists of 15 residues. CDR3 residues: CASSYADGYSYEQYF. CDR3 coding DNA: TGTGCCAGCAGTTACGCGGACGGCTACTCCTACGAGCAGTACTTC.

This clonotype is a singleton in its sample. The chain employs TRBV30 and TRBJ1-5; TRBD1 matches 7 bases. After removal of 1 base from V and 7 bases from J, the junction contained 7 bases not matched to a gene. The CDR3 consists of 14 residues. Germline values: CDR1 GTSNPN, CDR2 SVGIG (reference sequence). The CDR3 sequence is CAWSGGGDGQPQHF. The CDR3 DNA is TGTGCCTGGAGTGGAGGGGGCGACGGACAGCCCCAGCATTTT.

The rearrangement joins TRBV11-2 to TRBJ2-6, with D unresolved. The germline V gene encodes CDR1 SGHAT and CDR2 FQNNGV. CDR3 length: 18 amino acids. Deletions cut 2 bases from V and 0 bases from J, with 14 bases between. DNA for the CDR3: TGTGCCAGCAGCTTAAACCCAGGTGTATTCTCTGGGGCCAACGTCCTGACTTTC. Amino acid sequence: CASSLNPGVFSGANVLTF.

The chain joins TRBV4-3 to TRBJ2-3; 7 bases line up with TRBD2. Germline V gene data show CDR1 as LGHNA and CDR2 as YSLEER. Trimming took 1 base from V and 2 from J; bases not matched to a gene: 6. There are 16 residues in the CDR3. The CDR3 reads CASSQALARYTDTQYF. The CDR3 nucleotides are TGCGCCAGCAGCCAAGCACTAGCGCGATACACAGATACGCAGTATTTT.

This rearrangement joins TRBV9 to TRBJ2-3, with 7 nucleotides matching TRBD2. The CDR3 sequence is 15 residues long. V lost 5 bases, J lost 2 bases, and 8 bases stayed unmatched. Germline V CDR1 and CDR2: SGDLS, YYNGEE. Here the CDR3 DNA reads TGTGCCAGCAGTCGTTTACTAGCGCACACAGATACGCAGTATTTT. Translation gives CASSRLLAHTDTQYF.

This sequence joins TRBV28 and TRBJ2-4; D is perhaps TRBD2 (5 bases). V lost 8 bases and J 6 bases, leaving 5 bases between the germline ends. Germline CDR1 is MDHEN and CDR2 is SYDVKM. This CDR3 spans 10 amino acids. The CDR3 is CASGRNIQYF. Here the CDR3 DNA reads TGTGCCAGCGGGAGAAACATTCAGTACTTC. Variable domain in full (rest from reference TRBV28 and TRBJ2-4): DVKVTQSSRYLVKRTGEKVFLECVQDMDHENMFWYRQDPGLGLRLIYFSYDVKMKEKGDIPEGYSVSREKKERFSLILESASTNQTSMYLCASGRNIQYFGAGTRLSVL.

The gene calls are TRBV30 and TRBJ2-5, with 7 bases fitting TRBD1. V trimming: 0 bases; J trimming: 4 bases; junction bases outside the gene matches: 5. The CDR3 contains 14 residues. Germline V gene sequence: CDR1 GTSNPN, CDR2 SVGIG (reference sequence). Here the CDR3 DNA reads TGTGCCTGGAGTGTAAAGGGGGCTCTAGAGACCCAGTACTTC. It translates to CAWSVKGALETQYF.